Shown below are 32 T cell receptor beta chains from a single sample sequenced in a study of T-cell reconstitution after alpha-beta-depleted transplantation in children. The TCRbeta library incorporated unique molecular identifiers. TCRdb reanalysed the PCR reads using MiXCR and keeps one entry per CDR3 protein. The repertoire holds 700,000 to 950,000 distinct CDR3 sequences, with roughly 15% as singletons. The input for sequencing was PBMCs, mostly from graft donor cells, taken 360 days after TCRalphabeta/CD19-depleted stem cell transplant. The receptors were sampled from a male patient between 10 and 17 years old who had a stem cell transplant for acute lymphoblastic leukemia, so the T cells may come from the graft donor.

V is TRBV11-2 and J is TRBJ2-3, with D possibly matching TRBD2 (6 bases). Between the trimmed V and J ends, which lost 4 bases and 2 bases, there was a span of 16 bases. From germline, CDR1 is SGHAT and CDR2 FQNNGV. The CDR3 runs 16 residues. The CDR3 is CASSSDYQRLTDTQYF. CDR3 nucleotide sequence: TGTGCCAGCAGCTCGGACTACCAGAGACTCACAGATACGCAGTATTTT.

This clonotype has only a few counts. CDR3 bases: TGTGCCAGCAGTTACGTAGGGGGCGCGGTGGGATCCTACGAGCAGTACTTC. Protein sequence: CASSYVGGAVGSYEQYF. J is TRBJ2-7 and V is TRBV6-5, with 7 bases aligning to TRBD1. Germline-derived CDR1 and CDR2 are MNHEY and SVGAGI. The CDR3 totals 17 residues. J gave up 1 base and V 2 bases, and 11 bases lay outside the gene matches.

This clonotype came up a few times. The genes are TRBV7-9 and TRBJ2-1; 11 nucleotides agree with TRBD1. The V and J ends lost 0 bases and 2 bases, in that order; junction bases with no gene match: 0. The CDR3 has 16 residues. Per the germline V gene, CDR1 is SEHNR and CDR2 is FQNEAQ (reference sequence). This CDR3 reads CASSLADRGPYNEQFF. DNA of the CDR3: TGTGCCAGCAGCTTAGCGGACAGGGGGCCCTACAATGAGCAGTTCTTC.

The rearrangement links TRBV24-1 to TRBJ2-1, with 8 bases aligning to TRBD1. J lost 6 bases, V lost 7 bases, and 4 bases had no gene match. CDR3 size: 13 residues. In germline, CDR1 is KGHDR, CDR2 SFDVKD. This CDR3 is CATSQGASNEQFF. The CDR3 coding sequence is TGTGCCACCAGCCAGGGGGCATCCAATGAGCAGTTCTTC.

This clonotype occurred many times. The chain recombines TRBV5-4 with TRBJ2-1; D might be TRBD1 (7 bases). The CDR3 spans 16 residues. Trimming cost V 4 bases and J 6 bases, with 20 bases left between them. Germline V gene lookup returns CDR1 SGHNT and CDR2 YYREEE (reference sequence). Written as DNA, the CDR3 is TGTGCCAGCAGCCCCCCCCCAGGGGGGAAGGGCAATGAGCAGTTCTTC. This encodes CASSPPPGGKGNEQFF.

This clonotype was picked up one time. J is TRBJ2-1 and V is TRBV27, with TRBD2 matching 14 bases. In germline, CDR1 is MNHEY, CDR2 SMNVEV (reference sequence). V was clipped by 1 base and J by 0 bases; unmatched bases: 2. The CDR3 runs 18 residues. DNA for the CDR3: TGTGCCAGCAGTTTATACGGGACTAGCGGGAGCTCCTACAATGAGCAGTTCTTC. Its protein product is CASSLYGTSGSSYNEQFF.

The sample holds a few counts of this clonotype. V is TRBV29-1 and J is TRBJ1-1; D remains ambiguous. The germline V gene encodes CDR1 SQVTM and CDR2 ANQGSEA. V dropped 7 bases and J dropped 1 base, with 10 bases sitting between them. The CDR3 spans 12 residues. The CDR3 DNA is TGCAGCGGTCAGGATGGGAACACTGAAGCTTTCTTT. Protein product: CSGQDGNTEAFF.

This chain connects TRBV7-2 to TRBJ2-1, with 9 bases lining up with TRBD2. The CDR3 sequence is 15 residues long. Germline CDR1 is SGHTA and CDR2 is FQGNSA. Trimming cost V 2 bases and J 6 bases; bases outside gene matches: 5. CDR3 amino acids: CASSLSGRYPNEQFF. CDR3 DNA sequence: TGTGCCAGCAGCTTAAGCGGGAGGTATCCCAATGAGCAGTTCTTC. The variable domain in full, with the rest retrieved from reference TRBV7-2 and TRBJ2-1, is GAGVSQSPSNKVTEKGKDVELRCDPISGHTALYWYRQSLGQGLEFLIYFQGNSAPDKSGLPSDRFSAERTGGSVSTLTIQRTQQEDSAVYLCASSLSGRYPNEQFFGPGTRLTVL.

The CDR3 loop is CASSEYRDPGSYEQYF. CDR3 in DNA: TGCGCCAGCAGCGAATACCGGGACCCTGGCTCCTACGAGCAGTACTTC. The rearrangement uses TRBV5-1 and TRBJ2-7; TRBD1 or TRBD2 may be the D gene (5 bases each). The V gene's germline CDR1 is SGHRS and CDR2 YFSETQ. Trimming cost V 4 bases and J 0 bases, with 17 bases left between them. The CDR3 runs 16 residues.

This chain connects TRBV27 to TRBJ2-3; D perhaps matches TRBD2 (5 bases). Trimming took 2 bases from V and 0 from J, leaving 21 bases between them. The CDR3 runs to 19 residues. Germline V gene lookup returns CDR1 MNHEY and CDR2 SMNVEV (reference sequence). DNA of the CDR3: TGTGCCAGCAGTTTAAGACCCCATCCCACGGGATCTAGCACAGATACGCAGTATTTT. It codes for CASSLRPHPTGSSTDTQYF.

This clonotype was picked up a small number of times. This rearrangement joins TRBV18 to TRBJ2-6; 7 nucleotides align to TRBD2. The trim removed 3 bases at V and 0 bases at J, leaving 8 bases unmatched. Per the germline V gene, CDR1 is KGHSH and CDR2 is LQKENI. The CDR3 loop spans 18 amino acids. As DNA, the CDR3 is TGTGCCAGCTCACCTTTGGCGGGAGTACTCTCTGGGGCCAACGTCCTGACTTTC. It specifies CASSPLAGVLSGANVLTF.

The chain couples TRBV6-2 or TRBV6-3 to TRBJ2-7, with 11 bases aligning to TRBD2. CDR1 is MNHEY, CDR2 SVGEGT, per germline. With 6 bases clipped from V and 3 bases from J, the junction kept 7 bases outside the gene matches. The CDR3 sequence is 15 residues long. The CDR3 DNA is TGTGCCAGCAGGGACGGGACTAGCGGTTACTACGAGCAGTACTTC. It translates to CASRDGTSGYYEQYF.

The genes are TRBV29-1 and TRBJ2-1, with 9 bases identical to TRBD2. The CDR3 runs to 13 residues. J gave up 4 bases and V 7 bases, and 5 bases lay outside the gene matches. Germline V gene lookup returns CDR1 SQVTM and CDR2 ANQGSEA. CDR3: CSGLAGSYNEQFF. The CDR3 DNA is TGCAGCGGTCTAGCGGGATCATACAATGAGCAGTTCTTC.

The CDR3 region is CSARGTGAGYEQYF. DNA of the CDR3: TGCAGTGCTAGGGGGACAGGGGCCGGCTACGAGCAGTACTTC. V is TRBV20-1 and J is TRBJ2-7; TRBD1 matches at 10 bases. This CDR3 contains 14 residues. With 3 bases clipped from V and 3 bases from J, the junction kept 5 bases outside the gene matches. The germline CDR1 and CDR2 sequences are DFQATT and SNEGSKA (reference sequence).

The rearrangement links TRBV13 to TRBJ2-7; D not certain. Germline loops: CDR1 PRHDT, CDR2 FYEKMQ (reference sequence). The V and J ends lost 5 bases and 2 bases respectively, with 16 bases between them. The CDR3 spans 15 residues. CDR3 loop: CASSQPPETAYEQYF. The DNA for the CDR3 is TGTGCCAGCAGCCAACCTCCTGAGACTGCCTACGAGCAGTACTTC.

The chain combines TRBV6-1 with TRBJ2-3; the match to TRBD1 covers 12 bases. The germline V gene has CDR1 MNHNS and CDR2 SASEGT. The CDR3 contains 17 residues. Losses at the gene ends were 5 bases for V and 3 bases for J; bases not matched to a gene: 9. The CDR3 is CASSPRGTGGKTDTQYF. Here the CDR3 DNA reads TGTGCCAGCAGTCCGCGGGGGACAGGGGGCAAGACAGATACGCAGTATTTT.

This clonotype has a count of ten or more. The rearrangement uses TRBV27 and TRBJ1-1; D uncertain. Germline assignment: CDR1 MNHEY and CDR2 SMNVEV (reference sequence). Between the trimmed V and J ends, which lost 5 bases and 5 bases, there was a span of 6 bases. CDR3 size: 11 residues. CDR3 nucleotides: TGTGCCAGCAGTGCTGGTACTGAAGCTTTCTTT. Its protein product is CASSAGTEAFF.

This clonotype was seen at least ten times. The chain employs TRBV18 and TRBJ2-3, with D unresolved. CDR1 and CDR2 (germline): KGHSH, LQKENI. V lost 8 bases to trimming and J lost 1 base, with 7 bases between them. The CDR3 consists of 12 residues. Here the CDR3 DNA reads TGTGCCAGCAGCCAAGGCACAGATACGCAGTATTTT. This codes for CASSQGTDTQYF.

The DNA for the CDR3 is TGTGCCAGCAGTTACCTAAACAGGGGGACAGGTTTGGAGAATGAGCAGTTCTTC. This translates into CASSYLNRGTGLENEQFF. The genes are TRBV6-2 or TRBV6-3 and TRBJ2-1, with 8 positions matching TRBD1. J lost 7 bases, V lost 2 bases, and 16 bases had no gene match. The CDR3 is 18 residues long. Looked up from germline, CDR1 is MNHEY and CDR2 is SVGEGT.

A remark on this clonotype: This CDR3 is missing its conserved last phenylalanine or tryptophan, likely due to a read error. The CDR3 DNA follows: TGCAGTGCCGAGGAGTACGGGAACAATGAGCAGTTCTGC. This translates into CSAEEYGNNEQFC. The chain links TRBV20-1 to TRBJ2-1; D may be TRBD2 (5 bases). V was clipped by 6 bases and J by 5 bases, with 14 bases between them. Germline V CDR1 and CDR2: DFQATT, SNEGSKA (reference sequence). The CDR3 spans 13 residues.

CDR3 in amino acids: CASRTQGYTEAFF. CDR3 bases: TGTGCCAGCAGGACGCAGGGGTACACTGAAGCTTTCTTT. The V gene is TRBV6-1, the J gene TRBJ1-1; tentatively, D is TRBD1 (6 bases). Trimming removed 6 bases at V and 3 bases at J, with 11 bases between. Looked up from germline, CDR1 is MNHNS and CDR2 is SASEGT. The CDR3 covers 13 residues.

This clonotype was detected only a few times. V usage is TRBV6-2 or TRBV6-3 and J usage is TRBJ2-7; D is uncertain. The CDR3 is made up of 17 amino acids. Per the germline V gene, CDR1 is MNHEY and CDR2 is SVGEGT. V shed 2 bases and J shed 2 bases, with 19 bases lying between them. CDR3 nucleotides: TGTGCCAGCAGTTACGAAACGGTCTCACACCTTGCCTACGAGCAGTACTTC. Translating it yields CASSYETVSHLAYEQYF.

Comments on this clonotype: This may arise from a read error, as a much more abundant clone is one base away. The V and J genes are TRBV24-1 and TRBJ2-3; D perhaps matches TRBD2 (6 bases). V was trimmed by 5 bases and J by 0 bases, leaving 20 bases between them. The germline CDR1 and CDR2 sequences are KGHDR and SFDVKD. The CDR3 has 18 residues. CDR3 protein: CATSAVAGKIASTDTQYF. The CDR3 DNA sequence: TGTGCCACCAGTGCCGTCGCGGGGAAAATAGCGAGCACAGATACGCAGTATTTT.

This clonotype was counted many times. The gene calls are TRBV14 and TRBJ2-1; 7 bases align to TRBD2. Germline V lookup: CDR1 SGHDN, CDR2 FVKESK. With 3 bases clipped from V and 0 bases from J, the junction kept 5 bases outside the gene matches. The CDR3 totals 16 residues. The chain's CDR3 is CASSQISGDSYNEQFF. CDR3 DNA: TGTGCCAGCAGCCAGATCAGCGGGGACTCCTACAATGAGCAGTTCTTC.

This chain uses TRBV5-6 with TRBJ2-7, with D perhaps matching TRBD1 (5 bases). The CDR3 totals 14 residues. Trimming took off 3 bases at V and 3 bases at J, with 13 bases between the two ends. Germline CDR1 SGHDT, CDR2 YYEEEE. CDR3 loop: CASSSEGRDYEQYF. The CDR3 DNA reads as TGTGCCAGCAGCTCCGAAGGCAGGGACTACGAGCAGTACTTC. Complete variable domain (other parts from reference TRBV5-6 and TRBJ2-7): DAGVTQSPTHLIKTRGQQVTLRCSPKSGHDTVSWYQQALGQGPQFIFQYYEEEERQRGNFPDRFSGHQFPNYSSELNVNALLLGDSALYLCASSSEGRDYEQYFGPGTRLTVT.

This chain connects TRBV5-6 to TRBJ2-4, with unresolved D. Germline V gene sequence: CDR1 SGHDT, CDR2 YYEEEE. The CDR3 extends over 17 amino acids. Trimming left V 3 bases short and J 2 bases short, with 18 bases between. CDR3 in DNA: TGTGCCAGCAGCTCGCTGGATTTCCTTTTGACCAAAAACATTCAGTACTTC. Translating gives CASSSLDFLLTKNIQYF.

The sample holds a few counts of this clonotype. This chain uses TRBV5-1 with TRBJ2-7, with TRBD2 identical over 8 bases. V gave up 5 bases and J gave up 1 base; unmatched junction bases: 20. Germline CDR1 is SGHRS and CDR2 is YFSETQ. The CDR3 is 19 residues long. DNA for the CDR3: TGCGCCAGCAGTGATAAAGCGGGAGCTTTCGCCTCTAAATCCTACGAGCAGTACTTC. Its protein product is CASSDKAGAFASKSYEQYF.

The rearrangement joins TRBV27 to TRBJ2-7; no firm D call. Germline V gene lookup returns CDR1 MNHEY and CDR2 SMNVEV (reference sequence). The CDR3 extends over 13 amino acids. V shed 11 bases and J shed 4 bases, with 18 bases lying between them. CDR3 sequence: CACKEQPMYEQYF. The CDR3 coding sequence is TGTGCCTGCAAGGAGCAGCCCATGTACGAGCAGTACTTC.

This chain joins TRBV6-1 and TRBJ2-6; the D call may be TRBD1 or TRBD2 (5 bases each). The V gene's germline CDR1 is MNHNS and CDR2 SASEGT. The V end lost 5 bases, the J end lost 0 bases, and 11 bases lay between the germline ends. CDR3 size: 16 residues. The DNA for the CDR3 is TGTGCCAGCAGTCCCGGGGCAGTCTCTGGGGCCAACGTCCTGACTTTC. It yields the protein CASSPGAVSGANVLTF.

The chain carries TRBV19 and TRBJ2-1, with D tentatively TRBD1 (6 bases). V was trimmed by 5 bases and J by 3 bases, leaving 17 bases between them. The CDR3 is made up of 16 amino acids. Per the germline V gene, CDR1 is LNHDA and CDR2 is SQIVND (reference sequence). The DNA of the CDR3 is TGTGCCAGTAGTTCCTCCAGGGGTGTCGTCTACAATGAGCAGTTCTTC. The encoded protein is CASSSSRGVVYNEQFF.

There are many counts of this clonotype. CDR3 sequence: CASSKDEELASYEQYF. CDR3 in DNA: TGTGCCAGCAGCAAAGATGAAGAATTAGCGAGCTACGAGCAGTACTTC. V gene TRBV21-1 combines with J gene TRBJ2-7; the table gives TRBD2 as D, unverified against the DNA. TRBV21-1 is termed a pseudogene. This CDR3 contains 16 residues.

This clonotype has at least ten counts. The chain is built from TRBV5-1 and TRBJ2-5, with D unresolved. Germline assignment: CDR1 SGHRS and CDR2 YFSETQ. V shed 0 bases and J shed 2 bases, with 5 bases lying between them. The CDR3 has 13 amino acids. CDR3 residues: CASSLGVQETQYF. DNA of the CDR3: TGCGCCAGCAGCTTGGGAGTTCAAGAGACCCAGTACTTC.